A selection of T cell receptor beta chains follows, all from one sample in a study of T cells in Graves' hyperthyroidism and ophthalmopathy. A single record per CDR3 protein comes from TCRdb applying MiXCR to the multiplex PCR reads. Here the sample spans fewer than 900,000 distinct CDR3 sequences, about 17% being singletons. Specimen: blood. The receptors were gathered from a man younger than 35 with Graves' hyperthyroidism. Each CDR3 is given with its conserved first and last residue. The D gene is left open where the match is weak. Only some rows state a clone size, as once, few, many or a class for expanded clones.

15,TRBJ2-2,NA,TRBV9,few,CASSVSRRGTGELFF
16,TRBJ2-3,TRBD2,TRBV20-1,many,CSARGGLAGRTDTQYF
15,TRBJ2-7,NA,TRBV2,many,CASSEGGIWDYEQYF
12,TRBJ1-1,NA,TRBV28,many,CAGSGQHTEAFF
15,TRBJ1-1,NA,TRBV12-3/TRBV12-4,many,CASSFPPDFNTEAFF
15,TRBJ1-2,TRBD1,TRBV19,few,CASSALTGVNYGYTF
14,TRBJ1-2,NA,TRBV7-4,once,CASSLAGRLAGYTF
13,TRBJ2-5,NA,TRBV28,many,CASSPLNQETQYF
16,TRBJ2-1,TRBD2,TRBV14,NA,CASSHLAGGPPDEQFF
12,TRBJ2-7,NA,TRBV11-2,many,CASSMTVAEQYF
16,TRBJ2-2,TRBD2,TRBV7-3,NA,CASSLMGGTVTGELFF
18,TRBJ1-2,TRBD1,TRBV6-5,many,CASSYSIYPTGDPIGYTF
15,TRBJ2-7,TRBD1,TRBV10-3,NA,CAISDQGQGKHEQYF
13,TRBJ2-3,NA,TRBV9,few,CASSLSSADTQYF
15,TRBJ2-4,NA,TRBV27,NA,CASSLHGQAKNIQYF
12,TRBJ2-7,NA,TRBV7-2,many,CASSLASHEQYF
17,TRBJ2-2,NA,TRBV24-1,NA,CATSDSMGTSNTGELFF
14,TRBJ1-6,NA,TRBV12-3/TRBV12-4,NA,CASSFTGRGSPLHF
15,TRBJ2-1,NA,TRBV14,few,CASSQDTQLRNEQFF
17,TRBJ2-7,TRBD2,TRBV19,NA,CASSQRTSGSYSYEQYF
13,TRBJ2-1,TRBD2,TRBV20-1,many,CSATSGQYNEQFF
15,TRBJ2-5,TRBD1,TRBV4-1,NA,CASSHGTGGRETQYF
17,TRBJ1-5,NA,TRBV19,NA,CASSIEGGAPDNQPQHF
13,TRBJ1-1,NA,TRBV7-3,many,CASSLIRGTEAFF
14,TRBJ1-2,NA,TRBV9,NA,CASSGYGTNYGYTF
15,TRBJ2-7,NA,TRBV11-3,many,CASSLGQASLHEQYF
14,TRBJ1-1,NA,TRBV29-1,many,CSVGQDPMNTEAFF
11,TRBJ2-7,NA,TRBV11-2,many,CASSADYEQYF
17,TRBJ2-3,TRBD2,TRBV14,few,CASSQVRGSLGTDTQYF
13,TRBJ1-6,TRBD1,TRBV20-1,few,CSARPTGNSPLHF
15,TRBJ1-1,TRBD1,TRBV18,few,CASSPPTGGITEAFF
16,TRBJ1-6,NA,TRBV12-3/TRBV12-4,many,CASSTLSRGAGAPLHF
15,TRBJ2-7,NA,TRBV4-3,NA,CASSQDRATLYEQYF
15,TRBJ2-1,NA,TRBV24-1,many,CATSDPGGDINEQFF
16,TRBJ2-1,TRBD1,TRBV24-1,many,CATSVPLGQGTNEQFF
16,TRBJ2-1,TRBD2,TRBV28,many,CASSLQRGSRGNEQFF
16,TRBJ2-7,NA,TRBV6-2/TRBV6-3,many,CASSNYRDSGGDEQYF
14,TRBJ1-3,NA,TRBV15,NA,CATSRDAGVDTIYF
13,TRBJ2-7,TRBD1,TRBV29-1,many,CSVVGGQGYEQYF
14,TRBJ1-1,NA,TRBV19,few,CASRGRPGDTEAFF
14,TRBJ2-2,NA,TRBV7-9,few,CASWQPSNTGELFF
15,TRBJ2-2,TRBD2,TRBV7-2,medium-sized,CASSSTQASGGELFF
17,TRBJ2-4,NA,TRBV28,many,CASSLAVVGAEENIQYF
12,TRBJ1-1,NA,TRBV5-8,few,CASSQKDGEAFF
14,TRBJ2-1,TRBD2,TRBV6-2/TRBV6-3,few,CASVLAAADNEQFF
16,TRBJ2-7,TRBD2,TRBV3-1,many,CASSPETSGFSYEQYF
14,TRBJ2-7,NA,TRBV6-2/TRBV6-3,many,CAVEEKTECCEQYF
17,TRBJ2-4,NA,TRBV7-7,many,CASSPWTVSLAKNIQYF
15,TRBJ2-7,NA,TRBV4-1,few,CASSSGARNVYEQYF
15,TRBJ2-5,TRBD2,TRBV9,NA,CASSASGGSRETQYF
14,TRBJ2-3,NA,TRBV28,many,CASSFQGSTDTQYF
15,TRBJ2-1,NA,TRBV5-1,many,CASSPDPHIRNEQFF
15,TRBJ2-1,TRBD2,TRBV29-1,NA,CSEAPASGTYNEQFF
14,TRBJ2-1,TRBD2,TRBV2,many,CASRTSGSFNEQFF